This TCR beta chain was profiled in a study of monozygotic twins with inflammatory bowel disease. Per germline, CDR1 SGHRS and CDR2 YFSETQ. The length of the CDR3 is 16 residues. TCRdb reworked the 5' RACE reads into one entry per CDR3 protein, no DNA. In all, the sample yields about 200,000 distinct CDR3 sequences. Study-level results: There was no way to distinguish the different T cell subtypes.

A remark on this clonotype: No antigen is known for it.

The chain recombines TRBV5-1 with TRBJ2-5; TCRdb names TRBD1, which stays unverified in the absence of DNA. The clonotype originates from a human donor with ulcerative colitis or Crohn's disease, or a healthy co-twin of an affected twin (not recorded which). Sample: blood. The CDR3 sequence is CASSLLGDLPGETQYF. Full variable domain (remainder filled in from reference TRBV5-1 and TRBJ2-5): KAGVTQTPRYLIKTRGQQVTLSCSPISGHRSVSWYQQTPGQGLQFLFEYFSETQRNKGNFPGRFSGRQFSNSRSEMNVSTLELGDSALYLCASSLLGDLPGETQYFGPGTRLLVL.